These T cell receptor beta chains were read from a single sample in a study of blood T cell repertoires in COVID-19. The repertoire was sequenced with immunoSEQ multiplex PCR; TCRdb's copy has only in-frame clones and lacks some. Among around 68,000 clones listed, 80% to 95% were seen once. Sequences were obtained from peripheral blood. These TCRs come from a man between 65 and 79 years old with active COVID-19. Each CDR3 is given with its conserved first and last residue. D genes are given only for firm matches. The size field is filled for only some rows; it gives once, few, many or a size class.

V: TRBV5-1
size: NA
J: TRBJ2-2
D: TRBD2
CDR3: CASSLFRGANTGELFF
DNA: TGCGCCAGCAGCTTGTTCCGGGGGGCGAACACCGGGGAGCTGTTTTTT

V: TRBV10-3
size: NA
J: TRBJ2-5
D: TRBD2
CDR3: CAIRKGLAGTETQYF
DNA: TGTGCCATCAGAAAGGGACTAGCGGGGACAGAGACCCAGTACTTC

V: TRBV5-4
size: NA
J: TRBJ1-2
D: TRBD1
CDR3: CASSSGTGDMVGYTF
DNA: TGTGCCAGCAGCTCCGGGACAGGAGATATGGTGGGCTACACCTTC

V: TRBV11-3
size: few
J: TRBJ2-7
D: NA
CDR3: CASSSGSGGSYEQYF
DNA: TGTGCCAGCAGCTCCGGGTCTGGCGGCTCCTACGAGCAGTACTTC

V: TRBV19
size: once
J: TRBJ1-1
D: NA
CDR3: CASRGLDTEAFF
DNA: TGTGCCAGTAGGGGGCTGGACACTGAAGCTTTCTTT

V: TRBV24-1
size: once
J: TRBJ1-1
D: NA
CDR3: CATGGEGNTEAFF
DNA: TGTGCCACCGGCGGGGAGGGGAACACTGAAGCTTTCTTT

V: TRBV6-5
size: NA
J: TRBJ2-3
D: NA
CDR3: CASVRAGGHTDTQYF
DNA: TGTGCCAGCGTTCGAGCGGGCGGTCACACAGATACGCAGTATTTT

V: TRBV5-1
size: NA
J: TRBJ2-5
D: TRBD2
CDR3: CASRRGADQETQYF
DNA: TGCGCCAGCAGGCGGGGGGCCGACCAAGAGACCCAGTACTTC

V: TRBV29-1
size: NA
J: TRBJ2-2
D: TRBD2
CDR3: CSAEAGGLGGELFF
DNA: TGCAGCGCCGAGGCGGGGGGGCTCGGCGGGGAGCTGTTTTTT

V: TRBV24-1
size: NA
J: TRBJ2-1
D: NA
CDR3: CATSGDTLEQFF
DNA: TGTGCCACCAGTGGGGACACCTTAGAGCAGTTCTTC

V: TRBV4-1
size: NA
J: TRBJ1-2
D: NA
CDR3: CASSQAPGQKYGYTF
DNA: TGCGCCAGCAGCCAAGCTCCTGGACAAAAGTATGGCTACACCTTC

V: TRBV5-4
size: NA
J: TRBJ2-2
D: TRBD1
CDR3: CASSFPPGQGSGELFF
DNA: TGTGCCAGCAGCTTCCCTCCGGGACAGGGATCCGGGGAGCTGTTTTTT

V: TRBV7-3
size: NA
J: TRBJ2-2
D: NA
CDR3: CASSLITSRVLNTGELFF
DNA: TGTGCCAGCAGCTTAATTACTAGCCGGGTCTTAAACACCGGGGAGCTGTTTTTT

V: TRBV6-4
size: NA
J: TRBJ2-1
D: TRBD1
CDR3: CASSDPGTGVEGATSSYNEQFF
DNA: TGTGCCAGCAGTGACCCTGGGACAGGGGTTGAGGGGGCCACGAGCTCCTACAATGAGCAGTTCTTC

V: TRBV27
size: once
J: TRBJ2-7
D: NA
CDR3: CASSRGTLTGEQYF
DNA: TGTGCCAGCAGTCGCGGGACGCTAACGGGGGAGCAGTACTTC

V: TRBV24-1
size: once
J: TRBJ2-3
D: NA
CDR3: CATKAAPGSGTDTQYF
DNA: TGTGCCACCAAGGCGGCCCCCGGTTCGGGCACAGATACGCAGTATTTT

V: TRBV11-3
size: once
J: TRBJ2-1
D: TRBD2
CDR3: CASSLDLGGGAGEQFF
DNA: TGTGCCAGCAGCTTAGATCTAGGCGGGGGGGCCGGAGAGCAGTTCTTC

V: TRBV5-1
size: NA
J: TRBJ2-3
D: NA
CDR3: CASSLVSGLYTDTQYF
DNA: TGCGCCAGCAGCTTGGTGTCAGGGCTATACACAGATACGCAGTATTTT

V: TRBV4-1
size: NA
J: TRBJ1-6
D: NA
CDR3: CASSQDWTSGFSPLHF
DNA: TGCGCCAGCAGCCAAGATTGGACTTCGGGGTTTTCACCCCTCCACTTT

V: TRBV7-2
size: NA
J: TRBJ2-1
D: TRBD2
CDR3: CASSFRTSGGGEQFF
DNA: TGTGCCAGCAGCTTCAGGACTAGCGGGGGGGGTGAGCAGTTCTTC

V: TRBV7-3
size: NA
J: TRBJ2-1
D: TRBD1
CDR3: CASSSGTGGFYNEQFF
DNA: TGTGCCAGCAGCTCCGGGACAGGGGGCTTCTACAATGAGCAGTTCTTC

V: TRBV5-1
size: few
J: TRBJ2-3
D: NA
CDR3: CASSLGSSTDTQYF
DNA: TGCGCCAGCAGCTTGGGTTCTAGCACAGATACGCAGTATTTT

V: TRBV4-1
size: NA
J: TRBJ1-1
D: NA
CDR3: CASSQDRAGATNTEAFF
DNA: TGCGCCAGCAGCCAAGATCGGGCGGGGGCTACGAACACTGAAGCTTTCTTT

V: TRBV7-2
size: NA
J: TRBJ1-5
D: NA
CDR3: CASSLTQRSVANQPQHF
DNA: TGTGCCAGCAGCTTAACCCAGAGAAGCGTAGCAAATCAGCCCCAGCATTTT

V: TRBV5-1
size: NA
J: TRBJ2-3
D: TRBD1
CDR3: CASSLTGQGVADTQYF
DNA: TGCGCCAGCAGCTTGACTGGACAGGGTGTCGCAGATACGCAGTATTTT

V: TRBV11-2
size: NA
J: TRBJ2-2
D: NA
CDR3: CASSLQRPANTGELFF
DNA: TGTGCCAGCAGCCTTCAGCGCCCTGCGAACACCGGGGAGCTGTTTTTT

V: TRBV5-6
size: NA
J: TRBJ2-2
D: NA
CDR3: CASSLGGFGGELFF
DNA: TGTGCCAGCAGTTTAGGAGGGTTCGGCGGGGAGCTGTTTTTT

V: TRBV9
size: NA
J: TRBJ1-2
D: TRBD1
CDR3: CASSDQSGTGGGYTF
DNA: TGTGCCAGCAGCGATCAATCAGGGACAGGGGGTGGCTACACCTTC

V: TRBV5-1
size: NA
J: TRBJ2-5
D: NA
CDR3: CASSLGQGLQETQYF
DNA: TGCGCCAGCAGCTTGGGACAGGGACTCCAAGAGACCCAGTACTTC

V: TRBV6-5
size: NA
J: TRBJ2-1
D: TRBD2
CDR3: CASSSTSGGPYNEQFF
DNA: TGTGCCAGCAGTTCCACGAGCGGGGGGCCCTACAATGAGCAGTTCTTC

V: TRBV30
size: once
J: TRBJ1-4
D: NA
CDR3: CAWSVTLSKSEKLFF
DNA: TGTGCCTGGAGTGTGACATTAAGTAAGAGTGAAAAACTGTTTTTT

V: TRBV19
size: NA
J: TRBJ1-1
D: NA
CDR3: CASSQAPGEAFF
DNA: TGTGCCAGTAGTCAGGCCCCAGGAGAAGCTTTCTTT

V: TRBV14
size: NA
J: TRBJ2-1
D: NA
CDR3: CASSQDPSGEQFF
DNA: TGTGCCAGCAGCCAAGACCCCTCGGGTGAGCAGTTCTTC

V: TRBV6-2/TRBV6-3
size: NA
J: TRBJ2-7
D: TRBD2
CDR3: CASSYVLAGIRNEQYF
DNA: TGTGCCAGCAGTTATGTTTTAGCGGGGATTCGGAACGAGCAGTACTTC

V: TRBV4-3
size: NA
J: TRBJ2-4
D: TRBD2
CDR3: CASSQENRGGIAKNIQYF
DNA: TGCGCCAGCAGCCAAGAGAACCGGGGGGGTATAGCCAAAAACATTCAGTACTTC

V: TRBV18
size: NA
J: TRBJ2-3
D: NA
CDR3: CASSPAGGNTQYF
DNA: TGTGCCAGCTCACCGGCGGGTGGGAATACGCAGTATTTT

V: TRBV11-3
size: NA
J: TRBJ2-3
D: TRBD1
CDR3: CACAPGTATDTQYF
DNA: TGTGCCTGCGCCCCCGGGACAGCCACAGATACGCAGTATTTT

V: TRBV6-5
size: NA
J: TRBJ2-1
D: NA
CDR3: CASTTSGTPYEFF
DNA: TGTGCCAGCACTACCTCCGGGACTCCCTACGAGTTCTTC

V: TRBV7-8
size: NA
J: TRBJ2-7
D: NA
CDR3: CASSLYGGAYEQYF
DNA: TGTGCCAGCAGCTTATATGGCGGAGCCTACGAGCAGTACTTC

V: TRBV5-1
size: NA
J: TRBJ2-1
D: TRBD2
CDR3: CASSLTAGGLNEQFF
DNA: TGCGCCAGCAGCTTGACAGCGGGGGGCCTCAATGAGCAGTTCTTC

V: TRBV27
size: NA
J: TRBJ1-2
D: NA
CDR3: CASRGFQGIPKTSNYGYTF
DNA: TGTGCCAGCAGAGGGTTCCAGGGAATCCCGAAGACGTCGAACTATGGCTACACCTTC

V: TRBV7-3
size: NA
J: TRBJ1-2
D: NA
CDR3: CASSLMGGEWVDGYTF
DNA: TGTGCCAGCAGCTTAATGGGCGGGGAATGGGTTGATGGCTACACCTTC

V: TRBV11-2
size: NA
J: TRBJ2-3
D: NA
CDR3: CASDPQGSPTDTQYF
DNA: TGTGCCAGCGACCCGCAGGGGTCCCCCACAGATACGCAGTATTTT

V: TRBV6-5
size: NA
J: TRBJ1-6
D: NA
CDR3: CASIGAVSPLHF
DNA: TGTGCCAGCATAGGGGCAGTGTCACCCCTCCACTTT

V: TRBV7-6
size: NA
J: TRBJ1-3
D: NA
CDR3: CASTPVSGIGRGNTIYF
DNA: TGTGCCAGCACCCCGGTCTCGGGAATTGGTAGAGGGAACACCATATATTTT

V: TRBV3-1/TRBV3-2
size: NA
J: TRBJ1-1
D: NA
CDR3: CASSQGVGAVRTEAFF
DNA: TGTGCCAGCAGCCAAGGTGTAGGAGCGGTCCGGACTGAAGCTTTCTTT

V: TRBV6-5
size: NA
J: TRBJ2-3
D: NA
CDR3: CASSYSGGGEDTQYF
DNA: TGTGCCAGCAGTTACTCAGGAGGGGGGGAAGATACGCAGTATTTT

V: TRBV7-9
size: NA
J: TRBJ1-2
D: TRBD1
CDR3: CASSSGGSNYGYTF
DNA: TGTGCCAGCAGCTCAGGGGGCAGTAACTATGGCTACACCTTC

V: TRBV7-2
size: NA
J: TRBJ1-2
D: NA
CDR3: CASSFDIATRGYTF
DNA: TGTGCCAGCAGCTTTGACATCGCTACCAGGGGCTACACCTTC

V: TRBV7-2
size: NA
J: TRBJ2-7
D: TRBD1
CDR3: CASSLTGGNSAYEQYF
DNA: TGTGCCAGCAGCTTAACAGGGGGCAATTCTGCGTACGAGCAGTACTTC

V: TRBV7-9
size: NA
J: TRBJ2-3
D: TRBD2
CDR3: CASSPGTSGGVTDTQYF
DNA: TGTGCCAGCAGCCCGGGGACTAGCGGGGGAGTCACAGATACGCAGTATTTT